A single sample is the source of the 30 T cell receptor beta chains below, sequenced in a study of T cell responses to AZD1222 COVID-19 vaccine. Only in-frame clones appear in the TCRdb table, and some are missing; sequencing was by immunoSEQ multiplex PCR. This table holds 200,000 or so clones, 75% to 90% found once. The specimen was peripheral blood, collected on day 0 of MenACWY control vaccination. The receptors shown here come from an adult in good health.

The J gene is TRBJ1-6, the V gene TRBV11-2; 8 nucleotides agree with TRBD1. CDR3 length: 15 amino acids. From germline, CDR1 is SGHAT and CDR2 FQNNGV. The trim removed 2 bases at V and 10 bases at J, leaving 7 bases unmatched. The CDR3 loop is CASSLSGQGNSPLHF. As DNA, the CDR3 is TGTGCCAGCAGCTTATCCGGACAGGGAAACTCACCCCTCCACTTT.

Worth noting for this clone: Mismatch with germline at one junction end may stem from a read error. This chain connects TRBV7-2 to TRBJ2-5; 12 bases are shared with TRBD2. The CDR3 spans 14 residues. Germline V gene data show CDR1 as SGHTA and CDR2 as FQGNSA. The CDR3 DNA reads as TGTGCCAGCAGCCTAGCGGGGGGGAAGGAGACCCAGTACTTC. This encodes CASSLAGGKETQYF.

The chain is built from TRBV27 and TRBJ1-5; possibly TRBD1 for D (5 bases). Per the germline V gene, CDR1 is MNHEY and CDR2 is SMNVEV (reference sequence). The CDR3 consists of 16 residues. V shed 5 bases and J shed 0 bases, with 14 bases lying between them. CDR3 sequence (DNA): TGTGCCAGCAGTCCCCGTGCAGGGTATAGCAATCAGCCCCAGCATTTT. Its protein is CASSPRAGYSNQPQHF.

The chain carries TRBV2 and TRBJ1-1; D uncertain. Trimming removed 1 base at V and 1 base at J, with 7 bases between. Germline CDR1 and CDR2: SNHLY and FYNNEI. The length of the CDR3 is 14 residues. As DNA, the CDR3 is TGTGCCAGCAGTGAAGTCTCCGAGAACACTGAAGCTTTCTTT. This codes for CASSEVSENTEAFF.

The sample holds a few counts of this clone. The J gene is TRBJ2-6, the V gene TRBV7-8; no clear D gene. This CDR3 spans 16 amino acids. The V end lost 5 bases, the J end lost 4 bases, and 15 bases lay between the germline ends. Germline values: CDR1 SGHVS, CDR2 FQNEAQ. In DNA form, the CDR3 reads TGTGCCAGCAGCCCTAGATCGGTGGCCGGGGCCAACGTCCTGACTTTC. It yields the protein CASSPRSVAGANVLTF.

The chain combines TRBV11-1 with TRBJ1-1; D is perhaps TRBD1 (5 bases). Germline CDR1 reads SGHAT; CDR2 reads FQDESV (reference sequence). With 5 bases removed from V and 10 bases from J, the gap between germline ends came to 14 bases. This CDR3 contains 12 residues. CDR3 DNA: TGTGCCAGCAGCCTCTCCGCGGGGGTAGCTTTCTTT. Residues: CASSLSAGVAFF.

DNA of the CDR3: TGTGCCAGCAGCTTGGTGAGGAATCCAGATACGCAGTATTTT. Its translation is CASSLVRNPDTQYF. The chain recombines TRBV5-4 with TRBJ2-3; D unresolved. Germline CDR1 reads SGHNT; CDR2 reads YYREEE (reference sequence). CDR3 length: 14 amino acids. V lost 0 bases, J lost 4 bases, and 9 bases lay in between.

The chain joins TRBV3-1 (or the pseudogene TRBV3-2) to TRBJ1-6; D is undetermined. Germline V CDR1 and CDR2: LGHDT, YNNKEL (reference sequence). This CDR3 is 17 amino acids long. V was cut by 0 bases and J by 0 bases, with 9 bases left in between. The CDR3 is CASSQERRHSYNSPLHF. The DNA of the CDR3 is TGTGCCAGCAGCCAAGAGCGACGGCACTCCTATAATTCACCCCTCCACTTT.

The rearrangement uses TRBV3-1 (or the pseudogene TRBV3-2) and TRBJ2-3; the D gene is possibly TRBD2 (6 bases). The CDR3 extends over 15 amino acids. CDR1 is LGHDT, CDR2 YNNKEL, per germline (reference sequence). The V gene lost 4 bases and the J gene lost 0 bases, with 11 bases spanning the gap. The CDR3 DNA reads TGTGCCAGCAGCCCGGGACTTGCTAGCACAGATACGCAGTATTTT. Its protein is CASSPGLASTDTQYF.

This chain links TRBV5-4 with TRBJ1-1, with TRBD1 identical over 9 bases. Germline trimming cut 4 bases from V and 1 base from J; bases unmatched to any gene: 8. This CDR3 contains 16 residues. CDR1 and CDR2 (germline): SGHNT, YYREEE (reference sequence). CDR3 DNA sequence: TGTGCCAGCAGCCCTTCGGGACAGGGTTGGAACACTGAAGCTTTCTTT. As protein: CASSPSGQGWNTEAFF.

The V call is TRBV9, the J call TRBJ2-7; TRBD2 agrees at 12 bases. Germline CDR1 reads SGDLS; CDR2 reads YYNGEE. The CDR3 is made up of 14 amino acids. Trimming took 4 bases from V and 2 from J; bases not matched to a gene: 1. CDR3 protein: CASSSSGGAYEQYF. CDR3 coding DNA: TGTGCCAGCAGCTCTAGCGGGGGGGCCTACGAGCAGTACTTC.

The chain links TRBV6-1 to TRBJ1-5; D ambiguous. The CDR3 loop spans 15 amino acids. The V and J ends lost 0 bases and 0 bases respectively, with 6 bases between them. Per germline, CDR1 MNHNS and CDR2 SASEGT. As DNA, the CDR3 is TGTGCCAGCAGTGAAGCGGACGGTAGCAATCAGCCCCAGCATTTT. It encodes CASSEADGSNQPQHF.

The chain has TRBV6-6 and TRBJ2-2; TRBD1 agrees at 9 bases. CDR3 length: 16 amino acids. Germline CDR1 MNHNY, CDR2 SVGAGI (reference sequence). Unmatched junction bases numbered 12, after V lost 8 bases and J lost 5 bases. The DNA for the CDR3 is TGTGCCAGCGGGTTGGGGACAGGGTTGATTACCGGGGAGCTGTTTTTT. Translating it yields CASGLGTGLITGELFF.

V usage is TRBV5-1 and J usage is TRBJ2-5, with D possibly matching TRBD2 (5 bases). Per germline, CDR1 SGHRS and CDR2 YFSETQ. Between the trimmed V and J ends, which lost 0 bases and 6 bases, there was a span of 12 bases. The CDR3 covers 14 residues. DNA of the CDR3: TGCGCCAGCAGCTTGGTTCCGGGAAAGAAGACCCAGTACTTC. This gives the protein CASSLVPGKKTQYF.

CDR3 sequence reads: CASNVASYNEQFF. In DNA, the CDR3 is TGTGCCAGCAATGTAGCGTCCTACAATGAGCAGTTCTTC. The chain combines TRBV2 with TRBJ2-1; perhaps TRBD2 as D (5 bases). Germline V lookup: CDR1 SNHLY, CDR2 FYNNEI. The CDR3 covers 13 residues. V dropped 7 bases and J dropped 1 base, with 8 bases sitting between them.

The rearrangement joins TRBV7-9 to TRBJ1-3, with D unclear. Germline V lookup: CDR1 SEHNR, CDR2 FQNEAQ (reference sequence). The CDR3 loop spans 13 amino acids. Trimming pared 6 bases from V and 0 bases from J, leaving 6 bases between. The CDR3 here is CASSGDSGNTIYF. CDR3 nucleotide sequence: TGTGCCAGCAGTGGGGACTCTGGAAACACCATATATTTT.

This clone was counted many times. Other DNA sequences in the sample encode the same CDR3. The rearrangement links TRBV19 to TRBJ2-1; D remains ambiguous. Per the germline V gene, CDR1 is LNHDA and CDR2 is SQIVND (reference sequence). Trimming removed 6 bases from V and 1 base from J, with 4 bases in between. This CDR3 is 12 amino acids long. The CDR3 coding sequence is TGTGCCAGTAGCCCATCCTACAATGAGCAGTTCTTC. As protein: CASSPSYNEQFF.

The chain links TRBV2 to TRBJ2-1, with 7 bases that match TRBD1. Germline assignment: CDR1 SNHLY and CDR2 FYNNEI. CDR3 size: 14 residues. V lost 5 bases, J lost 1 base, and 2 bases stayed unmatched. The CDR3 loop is CASSKQGSYNEQFF. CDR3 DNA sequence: TGTGCCAGCAGTAAACAGGGGTCCTACAATGAGCAGTTCTTC. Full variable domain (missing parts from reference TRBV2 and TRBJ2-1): EPEVTQTPSHQVTQMGQEVILRCVPISNHLYFYWYRQILGQKVEFLVSFYNNEISEKSEIFDDQFSVERPDGSNFTLKIRSTKLEDSAMYFCASSKQGSYNEQFFGPGTRLTVL.

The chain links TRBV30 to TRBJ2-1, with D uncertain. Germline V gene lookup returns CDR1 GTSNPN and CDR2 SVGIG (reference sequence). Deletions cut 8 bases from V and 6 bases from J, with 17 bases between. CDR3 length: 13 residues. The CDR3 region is CAGDSLVSNEQFF. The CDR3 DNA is TGTGCCGGGGATAGCCTCGTTTCCAATGAGCAGTTCTTC.

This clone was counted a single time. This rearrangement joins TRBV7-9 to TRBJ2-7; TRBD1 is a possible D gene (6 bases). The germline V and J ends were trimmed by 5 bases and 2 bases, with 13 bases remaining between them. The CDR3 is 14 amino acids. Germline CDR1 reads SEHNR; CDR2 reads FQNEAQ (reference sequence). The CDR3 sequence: CASSLRDKTYEQYF. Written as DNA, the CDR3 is TGTGCCAGCAGCCTCCGGGACAAAACCTACGAGCAGTACTTC.

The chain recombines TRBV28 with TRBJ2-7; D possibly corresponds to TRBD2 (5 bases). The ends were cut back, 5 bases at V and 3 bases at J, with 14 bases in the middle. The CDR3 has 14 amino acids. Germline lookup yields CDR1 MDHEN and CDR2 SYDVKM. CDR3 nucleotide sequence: TGTGCCAGCAGTCCCCGAGAGGGAGACTACGAGCAGTACTTC. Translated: CASSPREGDYEQYF.

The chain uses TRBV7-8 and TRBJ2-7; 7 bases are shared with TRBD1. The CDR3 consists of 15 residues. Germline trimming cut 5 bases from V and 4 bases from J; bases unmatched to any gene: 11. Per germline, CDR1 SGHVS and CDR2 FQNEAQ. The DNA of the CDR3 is TGTGCCAGCAGCACAGACCGGGACAGTTTTTACGAGCAGTACTTC. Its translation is CASSTDRDSFYEQYF.

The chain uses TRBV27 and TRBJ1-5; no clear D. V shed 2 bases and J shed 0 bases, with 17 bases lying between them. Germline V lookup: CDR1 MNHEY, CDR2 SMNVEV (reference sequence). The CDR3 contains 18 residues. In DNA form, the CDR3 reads TGTGCCAGCAGTTTAAACCTACCGAGCCCTTATAGCAATCAGCCCCAGCATTTT. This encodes CASSLNLPSPYSNQPQHF.

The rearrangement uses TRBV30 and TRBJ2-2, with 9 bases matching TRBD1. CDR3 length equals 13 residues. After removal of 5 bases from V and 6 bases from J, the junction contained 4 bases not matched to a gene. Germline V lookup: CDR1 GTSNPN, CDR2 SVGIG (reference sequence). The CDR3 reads CAWSGTGSGELFF. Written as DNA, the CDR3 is TGTGCCTGGTCGGGGACAGGGTCCGGGGAGCTGTTTTTT.

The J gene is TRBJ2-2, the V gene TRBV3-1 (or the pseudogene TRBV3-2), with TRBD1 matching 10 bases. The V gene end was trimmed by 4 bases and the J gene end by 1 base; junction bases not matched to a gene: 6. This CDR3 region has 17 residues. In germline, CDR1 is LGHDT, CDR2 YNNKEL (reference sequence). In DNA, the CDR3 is TGTGCCAGCAGCCCGTGGACAGGGGGAGTGAACACCGGGGAGCTGTTTTTT. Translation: CASSPWTGGVNTGELFF.

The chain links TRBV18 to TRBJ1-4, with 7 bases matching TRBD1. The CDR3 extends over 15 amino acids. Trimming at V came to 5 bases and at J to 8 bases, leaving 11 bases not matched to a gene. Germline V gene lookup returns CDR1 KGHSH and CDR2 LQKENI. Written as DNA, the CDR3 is TGTGCCAGCTCAGACCAGACAGGGTTTGGAGAAAAACTGTTTTTT. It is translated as CASSDQTGFGEKLFF.

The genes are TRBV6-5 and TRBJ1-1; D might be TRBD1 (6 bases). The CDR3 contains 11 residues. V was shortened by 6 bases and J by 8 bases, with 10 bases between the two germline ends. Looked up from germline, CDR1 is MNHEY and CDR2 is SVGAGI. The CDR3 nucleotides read TGTGCCAGCAGATTACAGGGCGAAGCTTTCTTT. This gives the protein CASRLQGEAFF.

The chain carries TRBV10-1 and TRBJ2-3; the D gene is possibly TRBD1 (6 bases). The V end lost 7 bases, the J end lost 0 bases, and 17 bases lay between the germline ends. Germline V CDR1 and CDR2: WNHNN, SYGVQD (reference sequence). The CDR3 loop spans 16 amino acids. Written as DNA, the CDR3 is TGCGCCAGCACTATGGACCAGGGGAGAAGCACAGATACGCAGTATTTT. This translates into CASTMDQGRSTDTQYF.

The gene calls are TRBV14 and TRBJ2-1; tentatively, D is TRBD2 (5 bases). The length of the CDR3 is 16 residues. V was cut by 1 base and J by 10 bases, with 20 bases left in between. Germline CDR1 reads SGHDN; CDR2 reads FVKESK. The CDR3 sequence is CASSQAIAQTRSEQFF. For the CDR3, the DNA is TGTGCCAGCAGCCAAGCAATAGCCCAAACTAGATCCGAGCAGTTCTTC.

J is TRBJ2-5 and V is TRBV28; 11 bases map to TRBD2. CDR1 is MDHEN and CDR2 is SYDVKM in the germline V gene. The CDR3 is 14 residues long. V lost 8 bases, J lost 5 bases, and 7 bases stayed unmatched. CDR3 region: CASSNSGRVETQYF. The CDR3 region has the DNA TGTGCCAGCTCCAATAGCGGGAGGGTCGAGACCCAGTACTTC.